This TCR gamma chain was documented in a study of gamma delta lymphoproliferative disorders and STAT genes. Broader study findings: In whole-repertoire clustering, gamma separated patients from controls, unlike delta. Controls likely had mixed maturation stages, while leukemic cells were mostly terminal effectors.

TCRdb re-called the multiplex PCR reads with CATT. The sample holds roughly 1,400 gamma-chain clones; over 8% are singletons and the top ten take 25%. The receptor sequences were amplified from genomic DNA of peripheral blood mononuclear cells. With V trimmed by 0 bases and J by 0 bases, 11 bases remained unmatched. This CDR3 contains 17 residues. Germline CDR1 and CDR2: EGSNGY and YDSYNSKV. By proportion, this clone is medium-sized. The antigen remains undetermined. This TCR was recovered from a human donor in good health. The V gene is TRGV2, the J gene TRGJ1 or TRGJ2. The J gene was missing in TCRdb and was found by matching the end of the DNA to germline. Sequences were obtained from blood. The CDR3 DNA reads TGTGCCACCTGGGACGGGCCTCGGGGTGGGAATTATTATAAGAAACTCTTT. It translates to CATWDGPRGGNYYKKLF.